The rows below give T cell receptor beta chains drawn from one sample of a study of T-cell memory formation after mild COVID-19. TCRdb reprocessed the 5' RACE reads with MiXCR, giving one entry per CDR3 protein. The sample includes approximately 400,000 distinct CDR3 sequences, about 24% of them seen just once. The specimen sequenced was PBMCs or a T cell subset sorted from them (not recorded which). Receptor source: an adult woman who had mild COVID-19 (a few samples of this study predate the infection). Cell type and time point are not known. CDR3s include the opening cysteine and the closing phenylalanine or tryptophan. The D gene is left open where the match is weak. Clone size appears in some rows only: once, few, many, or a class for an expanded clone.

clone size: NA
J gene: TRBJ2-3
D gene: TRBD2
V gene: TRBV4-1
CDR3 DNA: TGCGCCAGCAGCCAAGGCTCACTAGCGGGTAGCACAGATACGCAGTATTTT
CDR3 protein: CASSQGSLAGSTDTQYF

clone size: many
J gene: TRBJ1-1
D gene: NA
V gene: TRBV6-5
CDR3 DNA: TGTGCCAGCAGATCAGGGAGGGGGGCAATTGAAGCTTTCTTT
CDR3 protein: CASRSGRGAIEAFF

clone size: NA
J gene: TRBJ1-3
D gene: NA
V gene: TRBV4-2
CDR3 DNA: TGTGCCAGCAGCCAAGACGGGCTTGGGTATGGAAACACCATATATTTT
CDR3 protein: CASSQDGLGYGNTIYF

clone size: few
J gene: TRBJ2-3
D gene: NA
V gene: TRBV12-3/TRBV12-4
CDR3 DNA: TGTGCCAGCAGTTCCGCAGGCACAGATACGCAGTATTTT
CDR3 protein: CASSSAGTDTQYF

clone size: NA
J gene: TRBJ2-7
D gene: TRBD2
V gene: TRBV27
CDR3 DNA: TGTGCCAGCAGTCCCACCGGGGGGTCCTGGGAGCAGTACTTC
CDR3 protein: CASSPTGGSWEQYF

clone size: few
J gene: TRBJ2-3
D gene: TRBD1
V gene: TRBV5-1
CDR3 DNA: TGCGCCAGCAGCTTGGCCATGGGACAGGGTGCGGATACGCAGTATTTT
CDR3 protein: CASSLAMGQGADTQYF

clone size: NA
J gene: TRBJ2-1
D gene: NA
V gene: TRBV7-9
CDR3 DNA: TGTGCCAGCAGCTCCTTTGACAGGAGCCCTTCCAATGAGCAGTTCTTC
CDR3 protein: CASSSFDRSPSNEQFF

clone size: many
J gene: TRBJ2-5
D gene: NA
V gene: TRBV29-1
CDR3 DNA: TGCAGCGTTGAAGAGGCACAGCCCGGGGCCCAGTACTTC
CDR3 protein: CSVEEAQPGAQYF

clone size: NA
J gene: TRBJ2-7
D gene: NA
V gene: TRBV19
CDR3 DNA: TGTGCCAGTAGTATTGGCCCGAACTACGAGCAGTACTTC
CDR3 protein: CASSIGPNYEQYF

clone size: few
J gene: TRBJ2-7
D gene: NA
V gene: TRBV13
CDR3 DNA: TGTGCCAGCAGTCCATGGGACGAGCAGTACTTC
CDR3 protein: CASSPWDEQYF

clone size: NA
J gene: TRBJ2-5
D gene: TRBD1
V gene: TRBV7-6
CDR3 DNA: TGTGCCAGCAGCGCACCACAGGGGGCGGGAGAGACCCAGTACTTC
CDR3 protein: CASSAPQGAGETQYF